One and the same sample provided the 11 T cell receptor beta chains below, sequenced in a study of identical twins. MiXCR was run by TCRdb on the 5' RACE reads, yielding one entry per CDR3 protein. The sample includes hundreds of thousands of distinct CDR3 sequences, about 18% of them seen just once. These same records also appear under a second study, on T cells expressing NK-cell markers.

Material: PBMCs. The receptors stem from a woman aged 18-30 years in good health.

This clonotype showed up just a few times. The rearrangement uses TRBV20-1 and TRBJ2-3; the match to TRBD2 covers 9 bases. Germline V CDR1 and CDR2: DFQATT, SNEGSKA (reference sequence). The length of the CDR3 is 15 residues. J was trimmed by 0 bases and V by 1 base; bases with no gene match: 2. DNA for the CDR3: TGCAGTGCTAGAGGACTAGCGGAAAGCACAGATACGCAGTATTTT. The encoded protein is CSARGLAESTDTQYF.

Only a few counts were recorded for this clonotype. The genes are TRBV29-1 and TRBJ2-1; 8 nucleotides agree with TRBD1. V dropped 6 bases and J dropped 8; count of bases not matched to a gene: 9. The germline CDR1 and CDR2 sequences are SQVTM and ANQGSEA. This CDR3 is 13 amino acids long. The CDR3 loop is CSVRGQGRHEQFF. The CDR3 DNA follows: TGCAGCGTCCGAGGACAGGGACGGCATGAGCAGTTCTTC.

This clonotype has a handful of counts. The chain recombines TRBV5-1 with TRBJ1-1; 7 bases line up with TRBD1. The CDR3 runs 18 residues. J gave up 3 bases and V 6 bases, and 20 bases lay outside the gene matches. Germline loops: CDR1 SGHRS, CDR2 YFSETQ. The CDR3 reads CASTPVGGGPTTDTEAFF. The CDR3 nucleotides are TGCGCCAGCACCCCGGTGGGAGGGGGCCCAACAACGGACACTGAAGCTTTCTTT.

This clonotype was observed a few times. This chain joins TRBV5-1 and TRBJ1-2; no reliable D call. The germline V gene has CDR1 SGHRS and CDR2 YFSETQ. V was shortened by 0 bases and J by 7 bases, with 7 bases between the two germline ends. There are 12 residues in the CDR3. The CDR3 coding sequence is TGCGCCAGCAGCTTGGACCTAGGTGGCTACACCTTC. This encodes CASSLDLGGYTF.

In this sample, this clonotype turned up many times. CDR3 sequence: CSAVRGNNEQFF. DNA for the CDR3: TGCAGTGCCGTGCGGGGAAACAATGAGCAGTTCTTC. The genes are TRBV20-1 and TRBJ2-1; a weak D match, TRBD2 (6 bases). Trimming removed 6 bases from V and 5 bases from J, with 11 bases in between. Germline CDR1 and CDR2: DFQATT and SNEGSKA (reference sequence). The CDR3 is 12 amino acids.

This clonotype was observed a handful of times. V is TRBV24-1 and J is TRBJ1-5; D unclear. V gave up 7 bases and J gave up 3 bases, with 9 bases separating them. Germline V gene sequence: CDR1 KGHDR, CDR2 SFDVKD. The CDR3 is 13 residues long. DNA for the CDR3: TGTGCCACCAGAGACGGGTACAATCAGCCCCAGCATTTT. Translated: CATRDGYNQPQHF.

The chain carries TRBV14 and TRBJ2-4; no reliable D call. This CDR3 comprises 12 residues. Germline V gene sequence: CDR1 SGHDN, CDR2 FVKESK. Trimming pared 5 bases from V and 10 bases from J, leaving 12 bases between. CDR3 protein: CASSSGPGIQYF. In DNA, the CDR3 is TGTGCCAGCAGCTCAGGCCCGGGTATTCAGTACTTC.

This clonotype was seen a handful of times. This sequence joins TRBV20-1 and TRBJ1-4; D gene unclear. V shed 0 bases and J shed 8 bases, with 10 bases lying between them. The V gene's germline CDR1 is DFQATT and CDR2 SNEGSKA (reference sequence). This CDR3 contains 13 residues. CDR3 amino acids: CSARDTRNEKLFF. CDR3 coding DNA: TGCAGTGCTAGAGATACAAGGAACGAAAAACTGTTTTTT.

The V gene is TRBV27, the J gene TRBJ2-3; D tentatively reads TRBD1 or TRBD2 (6 bases each). This CDR3 spans 16 amino acids. Germline V gives CDR1 MNHEY, CDR2 SMNVEV (reference sequence). Here the CDR3 reads CASMTGAGRSTDTQYF. The CDR3 DNA reads TGTGCATCTATGACGGGGGCAGGGCGAAGCACAGATACGCAGTATTTT.

This sequence joins TRBV5-1 and TRBJ2-7, with D perhaps given as TRBD1 or TRBD2 (5 bases each). Trimming took 4 bases from V and 3 from J, leaving 14 bases between them. The CDR3 length is 14 residues. CDR1 is SGHRS and CDR2 is YFSETQ in the germline V gene. CDR3 residues: CASSPGAADYEQYF. Here the CDR3 DNA reads TGCGCCAGCAGCCCCGGGGCGGCGGACTACGAGCAGTACTTC.

This clonotype was seen a handful of times. The chain links TRBV20-1 to TRBJ2-1; 10 bases agree with TRBD2. Germline V lookup: CDR1 DFQATT, CDR2 SNEGSKA (reference sequence). The CDR3 consists of 14 residues. The V segment lost 0 bases and the J segment 7 bases; nucleotides outside the gene matches: 3. In DNA form, the CDR3 reads TGCAGTGCTAGAGAAGCGGGGGGGCTAAATGAGCAGTTCTTC. Protein product: CSAREAGGLNEQFF.